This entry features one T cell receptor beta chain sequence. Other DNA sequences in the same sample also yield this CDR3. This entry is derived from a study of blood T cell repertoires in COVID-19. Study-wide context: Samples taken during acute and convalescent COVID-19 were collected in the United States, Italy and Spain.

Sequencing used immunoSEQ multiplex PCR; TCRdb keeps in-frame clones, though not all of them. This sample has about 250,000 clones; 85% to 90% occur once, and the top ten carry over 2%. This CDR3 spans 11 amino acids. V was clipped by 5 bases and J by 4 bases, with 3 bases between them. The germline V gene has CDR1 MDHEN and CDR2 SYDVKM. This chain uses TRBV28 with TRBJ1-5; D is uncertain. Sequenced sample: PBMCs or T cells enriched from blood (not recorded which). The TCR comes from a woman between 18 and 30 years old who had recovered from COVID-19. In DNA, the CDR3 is TGTGCCAGCAGTCGTAATCAGCCCCAGCATTTT. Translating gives CASSRNQPQHF.